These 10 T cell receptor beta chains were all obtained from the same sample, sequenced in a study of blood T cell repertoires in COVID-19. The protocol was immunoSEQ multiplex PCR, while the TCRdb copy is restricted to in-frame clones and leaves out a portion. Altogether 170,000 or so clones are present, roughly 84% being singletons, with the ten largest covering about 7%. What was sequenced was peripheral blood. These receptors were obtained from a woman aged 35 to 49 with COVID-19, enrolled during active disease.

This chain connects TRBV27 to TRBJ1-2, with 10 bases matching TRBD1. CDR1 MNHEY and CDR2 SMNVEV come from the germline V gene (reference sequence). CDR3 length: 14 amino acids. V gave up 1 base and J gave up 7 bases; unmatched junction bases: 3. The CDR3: CASSLLTGGGGYTF. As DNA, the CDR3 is TGTGCCAGCAGTTTATTGACAGGGGGCGGTGGCTACACCTTC.

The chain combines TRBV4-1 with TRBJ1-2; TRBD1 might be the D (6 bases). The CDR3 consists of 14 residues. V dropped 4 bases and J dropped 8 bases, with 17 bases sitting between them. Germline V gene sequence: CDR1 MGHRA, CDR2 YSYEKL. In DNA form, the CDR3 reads TGCGCCAGCAGCCTTCGAAGGGGGGGGCCCGGCTACACCTTC. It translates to CASSLRRGGPGYTF.

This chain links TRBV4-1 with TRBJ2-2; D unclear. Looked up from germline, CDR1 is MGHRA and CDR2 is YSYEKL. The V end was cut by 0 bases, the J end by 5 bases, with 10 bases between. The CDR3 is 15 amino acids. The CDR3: CASSQEPRLTGELFF. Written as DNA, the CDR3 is TGCGCCAGCAGCCAAGAACCTAGGCTGACCGGGGAGCTGTTTTTT.

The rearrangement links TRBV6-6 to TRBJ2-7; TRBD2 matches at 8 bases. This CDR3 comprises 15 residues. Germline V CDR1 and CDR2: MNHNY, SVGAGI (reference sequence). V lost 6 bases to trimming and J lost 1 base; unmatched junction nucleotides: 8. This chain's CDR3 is CASREREQGSYEQYF. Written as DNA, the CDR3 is TGTGCCAGCAGAGAGCGGGAGCAAGGGTCCTACGAGCAGTACTTC.

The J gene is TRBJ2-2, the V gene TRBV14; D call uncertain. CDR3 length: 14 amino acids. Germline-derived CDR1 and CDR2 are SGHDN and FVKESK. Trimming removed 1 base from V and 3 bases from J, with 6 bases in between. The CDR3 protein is CASSQARYTGELFF. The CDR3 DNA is TGTGCCAGCAGCCAAGCCAGATACACCGGGGAGCTGTTTTTT.

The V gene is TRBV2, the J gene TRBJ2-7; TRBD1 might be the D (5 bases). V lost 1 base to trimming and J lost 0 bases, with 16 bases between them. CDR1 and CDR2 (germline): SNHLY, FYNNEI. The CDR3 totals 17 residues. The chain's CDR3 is CASSEDGGQGSSYEQYF. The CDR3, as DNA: TGTGCCAGCAGTGAAGATGGTGGGCAGGGAAGCTCCTACGAGCAGTACTTC.

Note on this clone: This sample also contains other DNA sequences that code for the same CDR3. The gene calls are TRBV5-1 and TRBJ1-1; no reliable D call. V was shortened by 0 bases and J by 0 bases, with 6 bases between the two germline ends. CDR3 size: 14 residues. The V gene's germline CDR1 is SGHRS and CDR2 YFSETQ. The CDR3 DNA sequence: TGCGCCAGCAGCTTGGGACAAATGAACACTGAAGCTTTCTTT. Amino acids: CASSLGQMNTEAFF.

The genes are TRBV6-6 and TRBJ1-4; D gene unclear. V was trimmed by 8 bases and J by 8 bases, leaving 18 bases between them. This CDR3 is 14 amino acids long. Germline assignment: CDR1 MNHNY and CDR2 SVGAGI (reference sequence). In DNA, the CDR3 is TGTGCCAGCGGAGATGGAGTAGTCGAGGAAAAACTGTTTTTT. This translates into CASGDGVVEEKLFF.

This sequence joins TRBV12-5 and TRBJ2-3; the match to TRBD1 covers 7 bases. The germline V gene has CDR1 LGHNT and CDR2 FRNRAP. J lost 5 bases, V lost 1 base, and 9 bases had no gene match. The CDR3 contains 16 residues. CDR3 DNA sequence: TGTGCTAGTGGTTTGGGGGACCGGGACAGAGGAGATACGCAGTATTTT. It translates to CASGLGDRDRGDTQYF.

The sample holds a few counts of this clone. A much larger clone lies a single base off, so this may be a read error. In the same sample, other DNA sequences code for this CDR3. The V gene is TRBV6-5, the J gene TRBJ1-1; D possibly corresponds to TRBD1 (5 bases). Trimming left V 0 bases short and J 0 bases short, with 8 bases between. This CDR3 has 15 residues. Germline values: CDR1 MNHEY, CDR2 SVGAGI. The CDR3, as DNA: TGTGCCAGCAGTTACTCGAAAGGGGTGAACACTGAAGCTTTCTTT. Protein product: CASSYSKGVNTEAFF.